One sample yielded the 18 T cell receptor beta chains listed below, sequenced in a study of T cells in Graves' hyperthyroidism and ophthalmopathy. There were TCR beta CDR3 regions amplified from RNA transcripts. RT-PCR in the first round (using the HTBI primer set) targeted the TCR CDR3. TCRdb used MiXCR to reprocess the multiplex PCR reads, holding one entry per CDR3 protein. The table has approximately 370,000 distinct CDR3 sequences, approximately 18% seen once. Input material: blood. All receptors come from a woman in her twenties or thirties with Graves' hyperthyroidism that later progressed to Graves' ophthalmopathy.

This clonotype came up many times. This chain connects TRBV5-1 to TRBJ1-1; no reliable D call. The germline V gene encodes CDR1 SGHRS and CDR2 YFSETQ. Trimming shortened V by 5 bases and J by 1 base, and 9 bases separated the two germline ends. The CDR3 runs to 13 residues. CDR3 bases: TGCGCCAGCAGATCGGACGGGAACACTGAAGCTTTCTTT. This encodes CASRSDGNTEAFF.

Regarding this clonotype: Being one base from a much bigger clone, this may be a read error. This sequence joins TRBV7-8 and TRBJ2-7, with 13 positions matching TRBD2. V trimming: 6 bases; J trimming: 4 bases; junction bases outside the gene matches: 3. This CDR3 has 14 amino acids. From germline, CDR1 is SGHVS and CDR2 FQNEAQ. As DNA, the CDR3 is TGTGCCAGCAGTGGGACTAGCGGGACTTACGAGCAGTACTTC. Translation: CASSGTSGTYEQYF.

This clonotype has just a few counts. The chain carries TRBV6-1 and TRBJ1-1, with D uncertain. CDR1 is MNHNS, CDR2 SASEGT, per germline. This CDR3 has 14 residues. V gave up 4 bases and J gave up 2 bases, with 11 bases separating them. This CDR3 reads CASSVYLGNTEAFF. The CDR3 DNA is TGTGCCAGCAGTGTTTACTTAGGAAACACTGAAGCTTTCTTT.

The sample holds a few counts of this clonotype. The rearrangement uses TRBV4-1 and TRBJ2-7; TRBD1 or TRBD2 may be the D gene (5 bases each). CDR3 size: 16 residues. Germline V gene data show CDR1 as MGHRA and CDR2 as YSYEKL. Trimming left V 0 bases short and J 3 bases short, with 15 bases between. CDR3 DNA sequence: TGCGCCAGCAGCCAAGATCTTGAGGGGAACTTCTACGAGCAGTACTTC. Protein: CASSQDLEGNFYEQYF.

This chain uses TRBV6-1 with TRBJ2-1; D gene ambiguous. Looked up from germline, CDR1 is MNHNS and CDR2 is SASEGT. CDR3 length: 13 residues. Trimming pared 1 base from V and 8 bases from J, leaving 9 bases between. DNA of the CDR3: TGTGCCAGCAGTGAAGATCGAGGCGATGAGCAGTTCTTC. Protein product: CASSEDRGDEQFF.

This clonotype was detected ten times or more. This sequence joins TRBV2 and TRBJ2-3; TRBD2 aligns across 9 bases. This CDR3 contains 17 residues. Germline assignment: CDR1 SNHLY and CDR2 FYNNEI. The V segment lost 5 bases and the J segment 0 bases; nucleotides outside the gene matches: 9. In DNA form, the CDR3 reads TGTGCCAGCAGTTACTCTCCGACTAGCGGAAGCACAGATACGCAGTATTTT. Translated, it gives CASSYSPTSGSTDTQYF.

This clonotype showed up just a few times. Since a much larger clone is just one base distant, this may be a read error. The CDR3 sequence: CASSSTFGGYEQFF. CDR3 coding DNA: TGTGCCAGCAGCTCCACGTTCGGGGGGTATGAGCAGTTCTTC. This chain links TRBV7-9 with TRBJ2-1; 7 bases agree with TRBD2. Per the germline V gene, CDR1 is SEHNR and CDR2 is FQNEAQ (reference sequence). The V segment lost 4 bases and the J segment 8 bases; nucleotides outside the gene matches: 8. The CDR3 consists of 14 residues.

In this sample, this clonotype turned up a few times. The chain carries TRBV18 and TRBJ2-4, with 8 bases matching TRBD2. This CDR3 has 19 amino acids. Germline CDR1 reads KGHSH; CDR2 reads LQKENI. Trimming took 0 bases from V and 0 from J; bases not matched to a gene: 10. For the CDR3, the DNA is TGTGCCAGCTCACCACCTCAGCGGGAGTTACCTATAGCCAAAAACATTCAGTACTTC. Protein: CASSPPQRELPIAKNIQYF.

Many counts were recorded for this clonotype. The rearrangement joins TRBV28 to TRBJ2-7; TRBD2 agrees at 10 bases. Germline V gene lookup returns CDR1 MDHEN and CDR2 SYDVKM. This CDR3 region has 14 residues. V was clipped by 5 bases and J by 3 bases; unmatched bases: 4. Written as DNA, the CDR3 is TGTGCCAGCAGTCCCAGGACTAGCGGCTACGAGCAGTACTTC. Translating gives CASSPRTSGYEQYF.

This clonotype was counted a few times. This chain uses TRBV10-3 with TRBJ2-1; 11 nucleotides agree with TRBD2. The CDR3 runs to 15 residues. Germline values: CDR1 ENHRY, CDR2 SYGVKD. V lost 3 bases to trimming and J lost 4 bases; unmatched junction nucleotides: 2. CDR3 region: CAISDGTSGYNEQFF. The CDR3 nucleotides read TGTGCCATCAGTGACGGGACTAGCGGTTACAATGAGCAGTTCTTC.

This clonotype was counted ten times or more. The chain has TRBV18 and TRBJ2-3; the D gene is possibly TRBD2 (5 bases). This CDR3 is built from 15 residues. Trimming removed 8 bases from V and 1 base from J, with 16 bases in between. In germline, CDR1 is KGHSH, CDR2 LQKENI. The CDR3 DNA reads as TGTGCCAGCCCCCCGGTTGACGGGGGCACAGATACGCAGTATTTT. This encodes CASPPVDGGTDTQYF.

This clonotype was observed a few times. The genes are TRBV5-6 and TRBJ2-3, with D possibly matching TRBD1 (5 bases). In germline, CDR1 is SGHDT, CDR2 YYEEEE. The length of the CDR3 is 16 residues. V lost 3 bases, J lost 5 bases, and 19 bases lay in between. The CDR3 bases are TGTGCCAGCAGCTCTGTTAGGGCAGGGCGAGAAGATACGCAGTATTTT. It translates to CASSSVRAGREDTQYF.

Many counts were recorded for this clonotype. The V and J genes are TRBV3-1 and TRBJ2-7, with a weak D call TRBD2 (6 bases). Germline-derived CDR1 and CDR2 are LGHDT and YNNKEL (reference sequence). This CDR3 is built from 14 residues. V lost 2 bases, J lost 6 bases, and 14 bases lay in between. CDR3 nucleotide sequence: TGTGCCAGCAGCCAAAGCGAGACCGGGAGCGAGCAGTACTTC. Residues: CASSQSETGSEQYF.

Only a few counts were recorded for this clonotype. The chain combines TRBV27 with TRBJ1-5; the D gene is possibly TRBD1 (5 bases). CDR3 length: 15 amino acids. Trimming left V 5 bases short and J 5 bases short, with 16 bases between. Germline CDR1 reads MNHEY; CDR2 reads SMNVEV (reference sequence). The CDR3 sequence: CASSVRPGAHQPQHF. The CDR3 coding sequence is TGTGCCAGCAGTGTCCGGCCTGGGGCTCATCAGCCCCAGCATTTT.

V is TRBV6-1 and J is TRBJ2-6, with TRBD1 matching over 11 bases. The CDR3 is made up of 18 amino acids. V was pared by 6 bases and J by 1 base, with 8 bases of the junction left unmatched. Germline V gives CDR1 MNHNS, CDR2 SASEGT. The CDR3 loop reads CASREPGQGGSGANVLTF. CDR3 DNA sequence: TGTGCCAGCAGAGAACCGGGACAGGGGGGATCTGGGGCCAACGTCCTGACTTTC.

A word on this clonotype: It may be a read error: a sequence one base away is much more abundant. The chain joins TRBV13 to TRBJ1-4; the D gene is possibly TRBD1 (6 bases). The germline V gene has CDR1 PRHDT and CDR2 FYEKMQ (reference sequence). Trimming left V 2 bases short and J 6 bases short, with 7 bases between. The CDR3 loop spans 13 amino acids. The CDR3 DNA sequence: TGTGCCAGCAGCTTACAGGGGTATGAAAAACTGTTTTTT. Its protein is CASSLQGYEKLFF.

This clonotype was found many times. The rearrangement uses TRBV6-1 and TRBJ1-1, with D unclear. V was clipped by 0 bases and J by 4 bases, with 12 bases between them. There are 15 residues in the CDR3. CDR1 is MNHNS, CDR2 SASEGT, per germline. The CDR3 DNA sequence: TGTGCCAGCAGTGAAGCGATAGTTTCCAGCACTGAAGCTTTCTTT. Translating it yields CASSEAIVSSTEAFF.

Concerning this clonotype itself: One base away lies a much larger clone, so this may be a sequencing read error. V is TRBV7-8 and J is TRBJ2-3; 10 bases agree with TRBD2. The germline gives CDR1 SGHVS, CDR2 FQNEAQ. The CDR3 runs to 18 residues. The CDR3 loop is CASSLHIGLAVNTYTQYF. The CDR3 nucleotides read TGTGCCAGCAGCTTACACATAGGACTAGCGGTAAACACATATACGCAGTATTTT.